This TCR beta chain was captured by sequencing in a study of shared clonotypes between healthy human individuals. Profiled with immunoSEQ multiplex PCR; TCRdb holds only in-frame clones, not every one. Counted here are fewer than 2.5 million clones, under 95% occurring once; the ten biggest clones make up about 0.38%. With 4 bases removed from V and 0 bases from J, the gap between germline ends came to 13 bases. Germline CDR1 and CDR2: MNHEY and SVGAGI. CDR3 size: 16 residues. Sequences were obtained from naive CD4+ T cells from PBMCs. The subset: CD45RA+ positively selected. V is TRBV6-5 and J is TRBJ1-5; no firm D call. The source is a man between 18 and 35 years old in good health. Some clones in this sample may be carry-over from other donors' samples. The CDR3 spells CASSSTSSYSNQPQHF. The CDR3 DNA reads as TGTGCCAGCAGTTCGACTTCTTCTTATAGCAATCAGCCCCAGCATTTT.